The sequence of this T cell receptor (beta chain) was determined in a study of cytomegalovirus exposure and HLA in healthy donors. Germline V gene data show CDR1 as MNHEY and CDR2 as SVGAGI. Trimming took off 6 bases at V and 2 bases at J, with 14 bases between the two ends. CDR3 size: 14 residues. The study ran its PCR with 60 Vbeta and 13 Jbeta primers. TCRdb's copy holds only in-frame clones and misses some; the assay was immunoSEQ multiplex PCR. The sample shows around 170,000 clones, approximately 88% of them seen only once. This clonotype was sampled from a woman in her forties or fifties in good health and CMV-seropositive. The rearrangement joins TRBV6-5 to TRBJ2-7; D not resolved. The sequencing sample was made of PBMCs. The CDR3 sequence: CASSSLPITYEQYF. CDR3 coding DNA: TGTGCCAGCAGCTCACTACCGATTACCTACGAGCAGTACTTC.